The 14 T cell receptor beta chains presented below share a single source sample, sequenced in a study of T cells in women clearing cervical HPV infection. Profiling relied on immunoSEQ multiplex PCR, and the TCRdb table lists in-frame clones only, not all of them. The repertoire table contains tens of thousands of clones. Sequenced material: blood buffy coat. The source of these receptors is a woman aged 18-70 years with a cervical HPV16 infection that either progressed to CIN3+ or cleared (not recorded which).

CDR3 region: CARGARNQPQHF. The CDR3 DNA, read in part, is TGTGCCAGGGGGGCGCGCAATCAGCCC. The V gene is TRBV2, the J gene TRBJ1-5; TRBD1 might be the D (6 bases). The CDR3 goes on 3 residues after the read ends, and that part is filled in from the germline J gene. V was shortened by 9 bases and J by 2 bases, with 8 bases between the two germline ends. Germline V gene sequence: CDR1 SNHLY, CDR2 FYNNEI. The CDR3 runs 12 residues.

CDR3 amino acids: CSARGDRAGAEAFF. The DNA read from the CDR3 is TGCAGTGCTAGAGGTGACAGGGCGGGCGCTGAA. This rearrangement joins TRBV20-1 to TRBJ1-1; TRBD1 matches at 7 bases. The read falls 3 residues short of the CDR3 end, and the missing part is taken from the germline J gene. Germline CDR1 DFQATT, CDR2 SNEGSKA (reference sequence). The trim removed 1 base at V and 6 bases at J, leaving 8 bases unmatched. This CDR3 region has 14 residues.

Comment on this clone: Read sequence stops 3 residues before the CDR3 end, and the germline J gene provides the missing end. The rearrangement joins TRBV20-1 to TRBJ2-5, with 8 bases lining up with TRBD2. Germline-derived CDR1 and CDR2 are DFQATT and SNEGSKA (reference sequence). V lost 8 bases to trimming and J lost 5 bases; unmatched junction nucleotides: 4. The CDR3 is made up of 11 amino acids. CDR3 bases read: TGCAGTAGAGTAGCGGGGGAGACC. This gives the protein CSRVAGET. From start to end, the CDR3 is CSRVAGETQYF.

Turning to this clone: The missing CDR3 end, 3 residues past where the read stops, is filled in from the germline J gene. The chain uses TRBV5-6 and TRBJ2-5; D possibly corresponds to TRBD1 (6 bases). The CDR3 loop spans 15 amino acids. Germline V gene data show CDR1 as SGHDT and CDR2 as YYEEEE. V was pared by 5 bases and J by 2 bases, with 16 bases between. The CDR3 loop is CASSSDFTGQETQYF. The sequenced CDR3 bases are TGTGCCAGCAGTTCAGACTTCACAGGGCAAGAGACC.

Comments on this clone: The DNA ends 3 residues before the CDR3 does, and the rest of the CDR3 is filled in from the germline J gene. V gene TRBV20-1 combines with J gene TRBJ1-1; D gene ambiguous. The germline V and J ends were trimmed by 1 base and 1 base, with 7 bases remaining between them. The V gene's germline CDR1 is DFQATT and CDR2 SNEGSKA (reference sequence). The CDR3 sequence is 13 residues long. CDR3 DNA, as far as it was read: TGCAGTGCTAGAGTGGCGGGGAACACTGAA. Translation gives CSARVAGNTE. The complete CDR3 protein is CSARVAGNTEAFF.

With respect to this clone: Compared with germline, one end of the junction differs, possibly owing to a read error. The CDR3 extends 3 residues past the end of the read, so its final part is completed from the germline J gene. Additional DNA sequences in this sample encode the identical CDR3. The chain is built from TRBV5-1 and TRBJ1-3; maybe TRBD1 (6 bases). Per the germline V gene, CDR1 is SGHRS and CDR2 is YFSETQ. This CDR3 has 16 residues. CDR3 DNA (partial): TGCGCCAGCAGCTTGACAGGGTCAACCTCTGGAAACACT. Its protein is CASSLTGSTSGNT. The whole CDR3 protein is CASSLTGSTSGNTIYF.

Remarks on this clone: The missing CDR3 end, 3 residues past where the read stops, is filled in from the germline J gene. This chain uses TRBV2 with TRBJ1-6; D gene uncertain. V shed 6 bases and J shed 8 bases, with 11 bases lying between them. The CDR3 extends over 13 amino acids. Germline values: CDR1 SNHLY, CDR2 FYNNEI. This chain's CDR3 is CASRGQIDSPLHF. CDR3 bases read: TGTGCCAGCAGAGGGCAGATCGATTCACCC.

Notes on this clone: Read coverage stops 3 residues before the CDR3 terminus; the germline J gene supplies the remainder. V gene TRBV6-1 combines with J gene TRBJ1-2; no clear D gene. Trimming took 2 bases from V and 0 from J, leaving 16 bases between them. The CDR3 has 17 residues. Germline values: CDR1 MNHNS, CDR2 SASEGT. CDR3 in amino acids: CASSESRVAIANYGYTF. The DNA read from the CDR3 is TGTGCCAGCAGTGAATCGCGAGTAGCTATTGCTAACTATGGC.

Details on this clone: The CDR3 extends 3 residues past the end of the read, so its final part is completed from the germline J gene. The chain has TRBV19 and TRBJ2-3; 7 nucleotides match TRBD2. The CDR3 loop spans 17 amino acids. After removal of 5 bases from V and 4 bases from J, the junction contained 15 bases not matched to a gene. From germline, CDR1 is LNHDA and CDR2 SQIVND (reference sequence). The sequenced part of the CDR3 DNA is TGTGCCAGTAGTTCCCAAAGTGTGGGGGGGGGATCAGATACG. Translated: CASSSQSVGGGSDT. The CDR3 reads in full as CASSSQSVGGGSDTQYF.

CDR3 amino acids: CSASRGNLNTEAFF. CDR3 DNA (partial): TGCAGTGCTAGTCGGGGGAACCTAAACACTGAA. V and J are TRBV20-1 and TRBJ1-1; TRBD1 might be the D (5 bases). The CDR3 end is not reached by the read, which stops 3 residues before it; the germline J gene fills it in. Germline CDR1 is DFQATT and CDR2 is SNEGSKA (reference sequence). This CDR3 region has 14 residues. V dropped 3 bases and J dropped 2 bases, with 13 bases sitting between them.

In the case of this clone: With the read ending 3 residues before the CDR3 end, the germline J gene is used to fill in that end. The V call is TRBV5-1, the J call TRBJ2-1, with 9 bases lining up with TRBD1. There are 16 residues in the CDR3. Germline CDR1 reads SGHRS; CDR2 reads YFSETQ. Losses at the gene ends were 7 bases for V and 4 bases for J; bases not matched to a gene: 12. CDR3 DNA (partial): TGCGCCAGCGGCCTCCTCGGGACAGGGTCGTACAATGAG. Residues: CASGLLGTGSYNE. The entire CDR3 reads CASGLLGTGSYNEQFF.

On this clone: The observed sequence ends 3 residues before the CDR3 terminus, with the missing tail filled in from the germline J gene. The chain carries TRBV5-1 and TRBJ2-6, with D possibly TRBD1 on 6 matching bases. The CDR3 has 18 residues. The V gene lost 4 bases and the J gene lost 1 base, with 18 bases spanning the gap. CDR1 and CDR2 (germline): SGHRS, YFSETQ. The covered CDR3 bases are TGCGCCAGCAGCAACCCCCCGGGCCAGGGGTCTGGGGCCAACGTC. Its translation: CASSNPPGQGSGANV. Given in full, the CDR3 is CASSNPPGQGSGANVLTF.

With respect to this clone: The missing CDR3 end, 3 residues past where the read stops, is filled in from the germline J gene. The V and J genes are TRBV7-3 and TRBJ2-1; 10 nucleotides match TRBD2. The trim removed 2 bases at V and 8 bases at J, leaving 9 bases unmatched. Germline V gene data show CDR1 as SGHTA and CDR2 as FQGTGA. This CDR3 comprises 16 residues. The DNA read from the CDR3 is TGTGCCAGCAGCTTAGGTGGCAGGCTAGCGGGAGATGAG. Translated, it gives CASSLGGRLAGDE. The complete CDR3 protein is CASSLGGRLAGDEQFF.

With regard to this clone: The read comes to an end 3 residues before the CDR3 does, leaving the germline J gene to fill in the end. The chain combines TRBV19 with TRBJ2-1; 13 bases map to TRBD2. The CDR3 totals 17 residues. In germline, CDR1 is LNHDA, CDR2 SQIVND (reference sequence). Trimming removed 7 bases from V and 5 bases from J; junction bases left unmatched: 11. CDR3 DNA (partial): TGTGCCAGTACTGCCCAACTAGCGGGGGGGCCTCACAATGAG. Its translation is CASTAQLAGGPHNE. The complete CDR3 protein is CASTAQLAGGPHNEQFF. Full variable domain (outside the CDR3, taken from reference TRBV19 and TRBJ2-1): DGGITQSPKYLFRKEGQNVTLSCEQNLNHDAMYWYRQDPGQGLRLIYYSQIVNDFQKGDIAEGYSVSREKKESFPLTVTSAQKNPTAFYLCASTAQLAGGPHNEQFFGPGTRLTVL.